A single T cell receptor (beta chain) is shown here with its context. The antigen is unknown. This table comes from immunoSEQ multiplex PCR, and its TCRdb copy is limited to in-frame clones, with some not included. In the table there are roughly 17,000 clones, around three quarters of which are singletons. Viral peptide pool expansion of antigen-specific CD4+ T cells preceded sequencing in the ViraFEST assay. After roughly 9 days in culture, the CD4+ T cells were isolated. SARS-CoV-2 infected the person between March and December 2020, as confirmed by PCR. Two-dose BNT162b2 or mRNA-1273 vaccination was given to participants. Wells containing 1.5 million to 2 million PBMC each were cultured with approximately 10 IU/ml IL-2 and 8.5 to 10 ug/ml peptides. Fresh IL-2-containing medium replaced half the medium on days 3 and 7. These data come from a study of vaccination effects on CD4 cells after COVID-19. Study in general: Samples taken from a few convalescent patients early and late after vaccination were obtained. The median interval between the second dose and post-vaccine sampling was 72 days.

This CDR3 spans 14 amino acids. Trimming shortened V by 2 bases and J by 4 bases, and 11 bases separated the two germline ends. CDR1 is ENHRY, CDR2 SYGVKD, per germline. This clonotype was obtained from a human donor who had a prior SARS-CoV-2 infection. This sequence joins TRBV10-3 and TRBJ1-2; maybe TRBD1 (5 bases). The sample consisted of CD4+ T cells from PBMCs cultured with SARS-CoV-2 spike peptides, taken after COVID-19 vaccination. CDR3 in amino acids: CAISETRGSYGYTF. Written as DNA, the CDR3 is TGTGCCATCAGTGAGACTCGGGGGTCCTATGGCTACACCTTC.